This T cell receptor beta chain comes out of a study of shared clonotypes between healthy human individuals. The data were produced by immunoSEQ multiplex PCR, yet TCRdb's version contains in-frame clones alone and is incomplete. Of a few million clones listed, approximately 93% were seen once; the top ten hold 0.39%. This clonotype was obtained from a man younger than 30 in good health. Some clones in this sample may be carry-over from other donors' samples. The material sequenced was naive CD4+ T cells from PBMCs. Subset here: CD45RA+ positively selected.

CDR3 nucleotide sequence: TGTGCCAGCAGTTCGAGGGTCCTTGCCTACGAGCAGTACTTC. Translation gives CASSSRVLAYEQYF. The V gene is TRBV27, the J gene TRBJ2-7, with D perhaps TRBD2 (5 bases). Germline V lookup: CDR1 MNHEY, CDR2 SMNVEV (reference sequence). V was clipped by 4 bases and J by 2 bases, with 12 bases between them. The CDR3 loop spans 14 amino acids.